These 29 T cell receptor beta chains originate from one sample sequenced in a study of T cells after yellow fever vaccination. MiXCR, applied by TCRdb to the 5' RACE reads, yields one record per CDR3 protein. The repertoire includes nearly 30,000 distinct CDR3 sequences, about 5% of them detected once, and about two fifths sits in the top ten. The source was CD8+ T cells sorted from PBMCs, collected 10 days after the yellow fever booster vaccination. The receptor set was obtained from a man younger than 45 who received the YFV17D yellow fever vaccine.

This clonotype was recorded at least ten times. For the CDR3, the DNA is TGTGCCAGCAGCAAAACAGGGGGCTCCAATGAAAAACTGTTTTTT. Amino acids: CASSKTGGSNEKLFF. This chain connects TRBV9 to TRBJ1-4; 9 nucleotides agree with TRBD1. This CDR3 is 15 amino acids long. V shed 4 bases and J 5 bases; nucleotides not matched to a gene: 6. CDR1 is SGDLS, CDR2 YYNGEE, per germline.

Many counts were recorded for this clonotype. The chain combines TRBV28 with TRBJ2-5; TRBD1 agrees at 8 bases. Germline CDR1 MDHEN, CDR2 SYDVKM. This CDR3 region has 14 residues. V shed 6 bases, J shed 5 bases, and the junction held 8 bases outside the gene matches. The CDR3 nucleotides are TGTGCCAGCAGGACCGTACAGGGGGAGGAGACCCAGTACTTC. It specifies CASRTVQGEETQYF.

This clonotype appeared many times. The chain has TRBV4-3 and TRBJ2-1, with 9 bases aligning to TRBD2. There are 15 residues in the CDR3. J gave up 0 bases and V 6 bases, and 3 bases lay outside the gene matches. The germline CDR1 and CDR2 sequences are LGHNA and YSLEER. The CDR3 loop is CASSYSGSSYNEQFF. The CDR3 region has the DNA TGCGCCAGCAGTTATAGCGGGAGCTCCTACAATGAGCAGTTCTTC.

This clonotype was counted ten times or more. The chain combines TRBV4-3 with TRBJ2-2, with a tentative D call TRBD2 (6 bases). This CDR3 has 12 residues. V was cut by 8 bases and J by 4 bases, with 8 bases left in between. Per germline, CDR1 LGHNA and CDR2 YSLEER. Here the CDR3 reads CASGGGTGELFF. The CDR3 coding sequence is TGCGCCAGCGGGGGAGGCACCGGGGAGCTGTTTTTT.

This clonotype was observed at least ten times. The V and J genes are TRBV4-3 and TRBJ2-7; 7 bases align to TRBD1. With 0 bases clipped from V and 1 base from J, the junction kept 6 bases outside the gene matches. The CDR3 covers 16 residues. The germline gives CDR1 LGHNA, CDR2 YSLEER. The CDR3 loop is CASSQDRGQQSYEQYF. The CDR3 nucleotides are TGCGCCAGCAGCCAAGACCGGGGACAGCAATCCTACGAGCAGTACTTC.

This clonotype was counted at least ten times. The chain recombines TRBV11-2 with TRBJ2-5; TRBD1 agrees at 8 bases. The ends lost 5 bases at V and 5 bases at J; junction bases unmatched: 4. There are 13 residues in the CDR3. Looked up from germline, CDR1 is SGHAT and CDR2 is FQNNGV. CDR3 protein: CASSPYRGETQYF. CDR3 DNA sequence: TGTGCCAGCAGCCCTTACAGGGGGGAGACCCAGTACTTC. The full variable domain, its missing parts supplied by reference TRBV11-2 and TRBJ2-5, is EAGVAQSPRYKIIEKRQSVAFWCNPISGHATLYWYQQILGQGPKLLIQFQNNGVVDDSQLPKDRFSAERLKGVDSTLKIQPAKLEDSAVYLCASSPYRGETQYFGPGTRLLVL.

CDR3 region: CASSYSGDTQYF. The CDR3, as DNA: TGTGCCAGCAGTTACTCCGGAGATACGCAGTATTTT. The chain uses TRBV6-2 or TRBV6-3 and TRBJ2-3; D remains ambiguous. Trimming removed 0 bases from V and 5 bases from J, with 3 bases in between. The CDR3 consists of 12 residues. Per the germline V gene, CDR1 is MNHEY and CDR2 is SVGEGT.

A few counts support this clonotype. The chain has TRBV29-1 and TRBJ2-1, with D possibly being TRBD2 (5 bases). V was pared by 6 bases and J by 4 bases, with 13 bases between. Germline V CDR1 and CDR2: SQVTM, ANQGSEA. The length of the CDR3 is 13 residues. DNA of the CDR3: TGCAGCGTCTTTGAAAGCGGATACAATGAGCAGTTCTTC. Translation: CSVFESGYNEQFF.

This clonotype came up a few times. The V call is TRBV12-3 or TRBV12-4, the J call TRBJ2-7; the match to TRBD1 covers 9 bases. This CDR3 has 13 amino acids. Trimming took 4 bases from V and 5 from J; bases not matched to a gene: 3. The CDR3: CASSSGTGNEQYF. In nucleotides, the CDR3 is TGTGCCAGCAGTTCCGGGACAGGGAACGAGCAGTACTTC.

On this clonotype itself: This may come from a read error, since a much larger clone is one base off. The chain joins TRBV20-1 to TRBJ2-1; 14 nucleotides agree with TRBD2. This CDR3 spans 15 amino acids. Germline V gives CDR1 DFQATT, CDR2 SNEGSKA (reference sequence). CDR3 bases: TGCTGTGCACTAGGGACTAGCGGGAGAATCTATGAGCAGTTCTTC. It codes for CCALGTSGRIYEQFF.

This clonotype appeared many times. The chain has TRBV2 and TRBJ1-2; no definite D call. V lost 9 bases to trimming and J lost 2 bases, with 10 bases between them. Germline V lookup: CDR1 SNHLY, CDR2 FYNNEI. This CDR3 region has 12 residues. CDR3 coding DNA: TGTGCCAGGGCGCATGAGAACTATGGCTACACCTTC. It translates to CARAHENYGYTF.

This clonotype was counted at least ten times. This chain uses TRBV10-2 with TRBJ2-1; 9 bases agree with TRBD2. This CDR3 has 15 amino acids. The germline V gene has CDR1 WSHSY and CDR2 SAAADI. V dropped 9 bases and J dropped 9; count of bases not matched to a gene: 15. As DNA, the CDR3 is TGCGCCAGTACAGAAATAGCGGGAGAGATTGTTGAGCAGTTCTTC. This encodes CASTEIAGEIVEQFF.

This clonotype was found many times. V usage is TRBV12-3 or TRBV12-4 and J usage is TRBJ2-2; D remains unclear. V lost 6 bases and J lost 8, with 4 bases in between. This CDR3 has 10 amino acids. The CDR3 nucleotides read TGTGCCAGCAGGGGAGGGGAGCTGTTTTTT. Protein: CASRGGELFF.

This clonotype was recorded at least ten times. The chain couples TRBV25-1 to TRBJ2-1; 11 positions match TRBD2. The germline V gene has CDR1 MGHDK and CDR2 SYGVNS. This CDR3 has 14 residues. Trimming at V came to 1 base and at J to 15 bases, leaving 8 bases not matched to a gene. The CDR3: CASSESTSGSGGFF. The DNA for the CDR3 is TGTGCCAGCAGTGAATCTACTAGCGGGAGTGGGGGGTTCTTC.

This clonotype has a count of ten or more. The chain couples TRBV20-1 to TRBJ2-7; TRBD2 agrees at 7 bases. CDR1 and CDR2 from the germline V gene are DFQATT and SNEGSKA (reference sequence). The CDR3 spans 15 residues. Trimming took 1 base from V and 1 from J; bases not matched to a gene: 7. This CDR3 is CSARVQGLGSYEQYF. CDR3 DNA: TGCAGTGCTAGAGTCCAAGGACTAGGGTCCTACGAGCAGTACTTC.

This clonotype was seen at least ten times. The V call is TRBV7-9, the J call TRBJ2-7, with D unresolved. The CDR3 contains 11 residues. Trimming pared 4 bases from V and 3 bases from J, leaving 4 bases between. Germline-derived CDR1 and CDR2 are SEHNR and FQNEAQ (reference sequence). The CDR3 DNA follows: TGTGCCAGCAGCTCCAACTACGAGCAGTACTTC. This codes for CASSSNYEQYF. The full variable domain, completed using reference TRBV7-9 and TRBJ2-7, is DTGVSQNPRHKITKRGQNVTFRCDPISEHNRLYWYRQTLGQGPEFLTYFQNEAQLEKSRLLSDRFSAERPKGSFSTLEIQRTEQGDSAMYLCASSSNYEQYFGPGTRLTVT.

At least ten counts were recorded for this clonotype. CDR3: CASSQGIVGLASETQYF. CDR3 sequence (DNA): TGCGCCAGCAGCCAAGGGATAGTGGGACTAGCCTCGGAGACCCAGTACTTC. J is TRBJ2-5 and V is TRBV4-3; 9 positions agree with TRBD2. Unmatched junction bases numbered 11, after V lost 1 base and J lost 5 bases. CDR1 is LGHNA, CDR2 YSLEER, per germline. This CDR3 spans 17 amino acids.

This clonotype was observed many times. The CDR3: CARGGGKGEQFF. In DNA form, the CDR3 reads TGTGCCAGAGGGGGTGGCAAGGGGGAGCAGTTCTTC. The chain has TRBV2 and TRBJ2-1, with D perhaps matching TRBD1 (6 bases). Germline V gives CDR1 SNHLY, CDR2 FYNNEI. Trimming took off 9 bases at V and 10 bases at J, with 16 bases between the two ends. This CDR3 spans 12 amino acids.

This clonotype showed up many times. The rearrangement uses TRBV3-1 and TRBJ2-1; the D gene is possibly TRBD2 (6 bases). Germline CDR1 reads LGHDT; CDR2 reads YNNKEL (reference sequence). The CDR3 runs 15 residues. Between the trimmed V and J ends, which lost 2 bases and 4 bases, there was a span of 12 bases. In DNA form, the CDR3 reads TGTGCCAGCAGCCAAACTAGCCCGGTATACAATGAGCAGTTCTTC. Translation: CASSQTSPVYNEQFF.

This clonotype was detected only a few times. The chain links TRBV7-2 to TRBJ2-7; D call uncertain. V was clipped by 5 bases and J by 1 base, with 15 bases between them. The CDR3 runs 15 residues. The germline V gene encodes CDR1 SGHTA and CDR2 FQGNSA. The DNA of the CDR3 is TGTGCCAGCAGCCCACGAGTACTCCTATCCTACGAGCAGTACTTC. As protein: CASSPRVLLSYEQYF.

The table lists this clonotype with many counts. The chain carries TRBV9 and TRBJ2-1; the match to TRBD2 covers 7 bases. The trim removed 3 bases at V and 5 bases at J, leaving 5 bases unmatched. This CDR3 is built from 14 residues. Germline CDR1 SGDLS, CDR2 YYNGEE. CDR3 loop: CASSAVGGHNEQFF. DNA of the CDR3: TGTGCCAGCAGCGCGGTGGGAGGGCACAATGAGCAGTTCTTC.

Notes on this clonotype: This may come from a read error, since a much larger clone is one base off. The genes are TRBV6-5 and TRBJ1-2; D may be TRBD1 (5 bases). Germline lookup yields CDR1 MNHEY and CDR2 SVGAGI. The V gene lost 0 bases and the J gene lost 9 bases, with 11 bases spanning the gap. This CDR3 spans 13 amino acids. Here the CDR3 reads CASSYSGGYSYTF. In DNA, the CDR3 is TGTGCCAGCAGTTACTCTGGGGGTTATAGCTACACCTTC.

This clonotype was observed many times. The V and J genes are TRBV12-5 and TRBJ2-4; the D gene is possibly TRBD2 (6 bases). Germline lookup yields CDR1 LGHNT and CDR2 FRNRAP. The V gene lost 5 bases and the J gene lost 1 base, with 15 bases spanning the gap. The CDR3 contains 16 residues. In DNA, the CDR3 is TGTGCTAGTGGTCAAACGGAGGGGTCTGCCAAAAACATTCAGTACTTC. This sequence encodes CASGQTEGSAKNIQYF. The full variable domain, its missing parts supplied by reference TRBV12-5 and TRBJ2-4, is DARVTQTPRHKVTEMGQEVTMRCQPILGHNTVFWYRQTMMQGLELLAYFRNRAPLDDSGMPKDRFSAEMPDATLATLKIQPSEPRDSAVYFCASGQTEGSAKNIQYFGAGTRLSVL.

This clonotype has at least ten counts. The V call is TRBV15, the J call TRBJ2-7; D uncertain. In germline, CDR1 is LNHNV, CDR2 YYDKDF (reference sequence). CDR3 length: 16 residues. Trimming removed 0 bases at V and 0 bases at J, with 12 bases between. The CDR3 here is CATSRDTTRSSYEQYF. CDR3 in DNA: TGTGCCACCAGCAGAGATACGACCAGGAGCTCCTACGAGCAGTACTTC.

This clonotype was found many times. V usage is TRBV20-1 and J usage is TRBJ2-3, with 13 positions matching TRBD2. This CDR3 comprises 19 residues. The V and J ends lost 2 bases and 1 base, in that order; junction bases with no gene match: 12. Germline lookup yields CDR1 DFQATT and CDR2 SNEGSKA (reference sequence). Written as DNA, the CDR3 is TGCAGTGCTAGAAGACTAGCGGGAGGCACCTTCGATGGCACAGATACGCAGTATTTT. Its translation: CSARRLAGGTFDGTDTQYF.

At least ten counts were recorded for this clonotype. V is TRBV5-5 and J is TRBJ2-7; 7 bases are shared with TRBD1. The CDR3 has 14 amino acids. Germline lookup yields CDR1 SGHKS and CDR2 YYEKEE (reference sequence). The V gene end was trimmed by 4 bases and the J gene end by 1 base; junction bases not matched to a gene: 5. CDR3 region: CASSGQTGSYEQYF. CDR3 DNA: TGTGCCAGCAGCGGCCAGACAGGGTCCTACGAGCAGTACTTC.

At least ten counts were recorded for this clonotype. The rearrangement links TRBV5-6 to TRBJ2-4; 10 nucleotides align to TRBD2. V dropped 4 bases and J dropped 7; count of bases not matched to a gene: 17. The CDR3 extends over 18 amino acids. Germline assignment: CDR1 SGHDT and CDR2 YYEEEE. CDR3 in amino acids: CASSPKTLASGRRNIQYF. The CDR3 DNA is TGTGCCAGCAGCCCTAAAACCCTTGCTAGCGGGAGAAGGAACATTCAGTACTTC.

This clonotype was recorded at least ten times. The CDR3 spells CASSPFEGAPGYEQYF. CDR3 bases: TGTGCCAGCAGCCCTTTCGAAGGGGCCCCCGGCTACGAGCAGTACTTC. The J gene is TRBJ2-7, the V gene TRBV7-9; TRBD1 is a possible D gene (5 bases). The V gene lost 5 bases and the J gene lost 3 bases, with 20 bases spanning the gap. This CDR3 contains 16 residues. Germline V gene lookup returns CDR1 SEHNR and CDR2 FQNEAQ (reference sequence).

This clonotype was counted at least ten times. The V call is TRBV27, the J call TRBJ2-4, with 7 bases aligning to TRBD2. Germline V lookup: CDR1 MNHEY, CDR2 SMNVEV (reference sequence). The CDR3 consists of 14 residues. V was clipped by 4 bases and J by 3 bases; unmatched bases: 3. The CDR3 reads CASSSLADKNIQYF. CDR3 nucleotide sequence: TGTGCCAGCAGTTCCCTAGCGGACAAAAACATTCAGTACTTC.